This T cell receptor beta chain was documented in a study of vaccination and CD4 T cells after COVID-19. Across the whole study: Median time from COVID diagnosis to post-COVID sampling was roughly 100 days (35 to 161).

This CDR3 spans 12 amino acids. Trimming took 4 bases from V and 7 from J, leaving 10 bases between them. Germline V CDR1 and CDR2: SEHNR, FQNEAQ (reference sequence). In the case of this clonotype: The target antigen is unknown.

Whole-study results and caveats: Reactive clone data from convalescent patients indicated a median of roughly 86% appearing only post-vaccination. The median number of SARS-CoV-2-reactive clonotypes increased from about 20 to 38, a change that did not reach significance.

TCRdb reprocessed the PCR reads via MiXCR and lists one record per CDR3 protein. The table records some 20,000 distinct CDR3 sequences, 58% of them present only once. The sequence derives from a human donor who had recovered from COVID-19. Sequenced here: CD4+ T cells from blood, sampled before SARS-CoV-2 vaccination. The V gene is TRBV7-9, the J gene TRBJ1-1; TRBD1 is a possible D gene (5 bases). In DNA, the CDR3 is TGTGCCAGCAGCTATACAGGCTTTGAAGCTTTCTTT. It specifies CASSYTGFEAFF.